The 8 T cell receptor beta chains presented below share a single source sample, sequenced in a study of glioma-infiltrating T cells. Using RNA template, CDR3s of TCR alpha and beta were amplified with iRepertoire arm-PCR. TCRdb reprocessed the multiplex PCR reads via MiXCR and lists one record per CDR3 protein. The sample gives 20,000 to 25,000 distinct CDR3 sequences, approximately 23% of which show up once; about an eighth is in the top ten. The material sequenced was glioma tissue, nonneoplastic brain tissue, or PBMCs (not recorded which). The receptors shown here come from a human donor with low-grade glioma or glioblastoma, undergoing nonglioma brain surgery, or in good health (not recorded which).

The CDR3, as DNA: TGTGCCAGCAGGCGACAGGGGAATCAGCCCCAGCATTTT. It is translated as CASRRQGNQPQHF. The rearrangement joins TRBV28 to TRBJ1-5; 8 bases are shared with TRBD1. This CDR3 comprises 13 residues. V lost 6 bases to trimming and J lost 4 bases; unmatched junction nucleotides: 2. Germline V CDR1 and CDR2: MDHEN, SYDVKM.

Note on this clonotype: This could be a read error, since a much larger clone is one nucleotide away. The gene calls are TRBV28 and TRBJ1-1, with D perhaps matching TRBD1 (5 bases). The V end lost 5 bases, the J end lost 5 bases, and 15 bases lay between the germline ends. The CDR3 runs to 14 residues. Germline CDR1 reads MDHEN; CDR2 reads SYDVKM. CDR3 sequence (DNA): TGTGCCAGCAGTCTGACAAGGGGCGAAACTGAAGCTTTCTTT. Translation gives CASSLTRGETEAFF.

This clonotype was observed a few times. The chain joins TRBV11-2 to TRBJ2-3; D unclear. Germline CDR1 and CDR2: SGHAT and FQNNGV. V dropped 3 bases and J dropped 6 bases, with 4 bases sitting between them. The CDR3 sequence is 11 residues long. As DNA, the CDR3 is TGTGCCAGCAGCTTTCCGGATACGCAGTATTTT. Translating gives CASSFPDTQYF.

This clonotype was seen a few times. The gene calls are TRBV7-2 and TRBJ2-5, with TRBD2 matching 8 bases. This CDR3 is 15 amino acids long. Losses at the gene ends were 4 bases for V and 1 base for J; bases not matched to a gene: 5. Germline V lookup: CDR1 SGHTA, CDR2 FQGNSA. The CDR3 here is CASSSQRGSQETQYF. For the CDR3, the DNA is TGTGCCAGCAGCTCTCAGCGGGGGAGCCAAGAGACCCAGTACTTC. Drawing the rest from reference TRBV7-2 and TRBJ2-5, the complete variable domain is GAGVSQSPSNKVTEKGKDVELRCDPISGHTALYWYRQSLGQGLEFLIYFQGNSAPDKSGLPSDRFSAERTGGSVSTLTIQRTQQEDSAVYLCASSSQRGSQETQYFGPGTRLLVL.

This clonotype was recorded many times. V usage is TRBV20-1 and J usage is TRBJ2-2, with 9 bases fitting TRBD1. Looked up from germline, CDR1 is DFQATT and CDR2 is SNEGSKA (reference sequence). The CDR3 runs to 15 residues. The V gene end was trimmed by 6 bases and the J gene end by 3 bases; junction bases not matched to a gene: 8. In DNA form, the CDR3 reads TGCAGTGCAACACAGGGGGCGCAAGACACCGGGGAGCTGTTTTTT. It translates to CSATQGAQDTGELFF.

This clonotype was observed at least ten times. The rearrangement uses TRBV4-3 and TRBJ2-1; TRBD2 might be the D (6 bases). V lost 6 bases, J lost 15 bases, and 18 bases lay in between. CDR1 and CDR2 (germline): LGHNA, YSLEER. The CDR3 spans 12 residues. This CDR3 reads CASSPVGGGPFF. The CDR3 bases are TGCGCCAGCAGTCCGGTGGGGGGAGGCCCGTTCTTC.

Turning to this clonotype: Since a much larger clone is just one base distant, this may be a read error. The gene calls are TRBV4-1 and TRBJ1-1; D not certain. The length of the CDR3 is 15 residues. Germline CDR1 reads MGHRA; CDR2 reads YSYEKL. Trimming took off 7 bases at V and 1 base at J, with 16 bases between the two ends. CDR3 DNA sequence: TGCGCCAGCATCCCTTCGGCCTGGGCGAACACTGAAGCTTTCTTT. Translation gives CASIPSAWANTEAFF.

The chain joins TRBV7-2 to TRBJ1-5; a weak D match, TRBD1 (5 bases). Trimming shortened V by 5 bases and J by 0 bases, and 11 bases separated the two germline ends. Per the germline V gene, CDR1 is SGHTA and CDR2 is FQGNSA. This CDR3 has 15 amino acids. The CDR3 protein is CASSPRGGSNQPQHF. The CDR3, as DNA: TGTGCCAGCAGCCCGAGGGGCGGTAGCAATCAGCCCCAGCATTTT.